This entry features one T cell receptor beta chain sequence. TCR beta libraries were built from RNA through three nested multiplex PCR rounds using modified ARM-PCR. TCRdb reanalysed the multiplex PCR reads using MiXCR and keeps one entry per CDR3 protein. Among 25,000 to 40,000 distinct CDR3 sequences listed, under 70% were seen once. The V gene lost 3 bases and the J gene lost 5 bases, with 25 bases spanning the gap. The CDR3 has 18 residues. Germline CDR1 and CDR2: MGHRA and YSYEKL. These data originate in a study of tumor-infiltrating lymphocytes in glioblastoma multiforme. The sequenced sample was brain tumor tissue. This clonotype originated in a male donor with glioblastoma. The chain recombines TRBV4-1 with TRBJ2-5; D possibly corresponds to TRBD1 (6 bases). The DNA of the CDR3 is TGCGCCAGCAGCCACATGTTGGGGAGAGTAGGGGGTCGGGAGACCCAGTACTTC. It encodes CASSHMLGRVGGRETQYF.